Below are 4 T cell receptor beta chains sequenced from a single sample in a study of regulatory T cells in long-lasting Graves disease. HTBI primers from iRepertoire and Arm-PCR of CDR3 regions yielded the TCR beta libraries. TCRdb processed the multiplex PCR reads anew with MiXCR; each CDR3 protein has one entry. The sample includes about 460,000 distinct CDR3 sequences, 20% to 25% of them seen just once. Specified time point: persistent/refractory GD, antithyroid drugs over 5 years with positive TRAb. Generation of the TCR library employed RNA extracted from PBMCs. The sample in question was peripheral blood mononuclear cells (PBMCs), obtained when the disease was refractory, from a patient treated with antithyroid drugs. These receptors originate from a female donor with Graves disease.

This clonotype has only a few counts. The chain joins TRBV19 to TRBJ2-2; D gene unclear. Germline CDR1 is LNHDA and CDR2 is SQIVND (reference sequence). Trimming took 3 bases from V and 10 from J, leaving 18 bases between them. CDR3 size: 15 residues. The DNA for the CDR3 is TGTGCCAGTAGTATGGCCCCACAGACTGGTGAGGAGCTGTTTTTT. Its translation is CASSMAPQTGEELFF.

This clonotype was detected ten times or more. This rearrangement joins TRBV6-5 to TRBJ1-1; D unresolved. V was clipped by 4 bases and J by 5 bases, with 11 bases between them. The CDR3 spans 13 residues. Germline V CDR1 and CDR2: MNHEY, SVGAGI. CDR3 region: CASSSREATEAFF. The CDR3 nucleotides are TGTGCCAGCAGTTCACGGGAGGCGACTGAAGCTTTCTTT.

This clonotype was observed at least ten times. The chain couples TRBV15 to TRBJ2-7; 9 nucleotides agree with TRBD2. Trimming cost V 3 bases and J 5 bases; bases outside gene matches: 8. This CDR3 is 15 amino acids long. Germline-derived CDR1 and CDR2 are LNHNV and YYDKDF (reference sequence). The CDR3 protein is CATSRAGGDRHEQYF. The CDR3 DNA reads as TGTGCCACCAGCAGGGCGGGAGGGGATAGACACGAGCAGTACTTC.

Remarks on this clonotype: The germline gene is not matched at one end of the junction; a read error may be the cause. V usage is TRBV7-2 and J usage is TRBJ2-5, with 8 positions matching TRBD2. Germline CDR1 reads SGHTA; CDR2 reads FQGNSA. This CDR3 has 15 residues. The CDR3 sequence is CASGLQRGIQETQYF. DNA for the CDR3: TGTGCCAGCGGCTTACAGCGGGGGATCCAAGAGACCCAGTACTTC.